This TCR beta chain was recorded in a study of neurological immune-mediated disorders. Points from the study as a whole: Private repertoires in all groups were suggested by the absence of shared CDR3 amino acid sequences among expanded clones across subjects. The greatest degree of TCR clonal expansion was observed in HTLV-1-associated myelopathy, with the lowest in multiple sclerosis, below that of healthy controls.

The ends were cut back, 4 bases at V and 6 bases at J, with 12 bases in the middle. This CDR3 region has 13 residues. CDR1 KGHSH and CDR2 LQKENI come from the germline V gene. This clonotype was seen repeatedly, ten times or more. Its antigen is still unknown. 5'RACE with 10-nucleotide random UMIs produced the cDNA. Sequencing runs each generated in excess of 190 million TCR-beta sequences derived from 15-18 subjects. TCRdb called the 5' RACE reads again in MiXCR, with one record for every CDR3 protein. Of about 18,000 distinct CDR3 sequences listed, around 15% are singletons. J is TRBJ1-1 and V is TRBV18; no reliable D call. Sequenced: CD4+ T cells from blood. The sequence was obtained from a woman aged 55-70 years with HTLV-1-associated myelopathy (HAM/TSP). The CDR3 here is CASSQEERSEAFF. The DNA of the CDR3 is TGTGCCAGCTCACAAGAAGAAAGGTCTGAAGCTTTCTTT.